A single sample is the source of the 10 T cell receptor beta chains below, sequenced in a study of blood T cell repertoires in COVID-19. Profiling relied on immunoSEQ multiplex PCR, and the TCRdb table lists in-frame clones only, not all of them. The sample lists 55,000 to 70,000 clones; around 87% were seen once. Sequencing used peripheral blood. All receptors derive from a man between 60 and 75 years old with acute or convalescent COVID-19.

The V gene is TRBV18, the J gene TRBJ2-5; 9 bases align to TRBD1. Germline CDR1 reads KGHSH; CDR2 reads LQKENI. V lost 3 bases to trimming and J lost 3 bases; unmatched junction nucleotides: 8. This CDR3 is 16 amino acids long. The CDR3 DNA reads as TGTGCCAGCTCACCGTCGACAGGGGGTTCCAAAGAGACCCAGTACTTC. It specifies CASSPSTGGSKETQYF.

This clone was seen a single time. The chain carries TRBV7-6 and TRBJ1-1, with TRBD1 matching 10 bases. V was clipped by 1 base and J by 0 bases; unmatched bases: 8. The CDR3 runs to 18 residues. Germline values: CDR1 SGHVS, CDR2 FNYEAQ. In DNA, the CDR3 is TGTGCCAGCAGCTTAGTGGCGGGACAGGGGAGGTTGAACACTGAAGCTTTCTTT. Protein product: CASSLVAGQGRLNTEAFF.

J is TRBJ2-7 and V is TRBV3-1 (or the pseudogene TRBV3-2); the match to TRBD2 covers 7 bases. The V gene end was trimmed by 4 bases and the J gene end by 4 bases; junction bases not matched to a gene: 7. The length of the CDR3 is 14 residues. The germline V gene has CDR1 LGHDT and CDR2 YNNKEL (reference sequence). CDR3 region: CASSPASGAYEQYF. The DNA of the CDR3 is TGTGCCAGCAGCCCCGCAAGCGGGGCTTACGAGCAGTACTTC.

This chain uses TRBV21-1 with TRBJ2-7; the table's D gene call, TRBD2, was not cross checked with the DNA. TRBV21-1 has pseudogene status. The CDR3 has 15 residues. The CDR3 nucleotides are TGTGCCAGCAGCAAAGGCGGGGGGGGCTCCTACGAGCAGTACTTC. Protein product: CASSKGGGGSYEQYF.

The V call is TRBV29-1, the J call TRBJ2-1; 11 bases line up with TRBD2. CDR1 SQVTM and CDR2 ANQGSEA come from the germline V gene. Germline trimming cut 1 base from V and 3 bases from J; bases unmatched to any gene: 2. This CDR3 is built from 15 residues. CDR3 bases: TGCAGCGTTGAAGCCGGGACTAGCGGCTACAATGAGCAGTTCTTC. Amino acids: CSVEAGTSGYNEQFF.

The CDR3 sequence is CASSQDLGTNPDTQYF. DNA for the CDR3: TGTGCCAGCAGCCAAGATCTCGGGACTAATCCAGATACGCAGTATTTT. The J gene is TRBJ2-3, the V gene TRBV3-1 (or the pseudogene TRBV3-2); 7 nucleotides match TRBD2. Germline-derived CDR1 and CDR2 are LGHDT and YNNKEL (reference sequence). CDR3 length: 16 amino acids. The V and J ends lost 0 bases and 4 bases, in that order; junction bases with no gene match: 7.

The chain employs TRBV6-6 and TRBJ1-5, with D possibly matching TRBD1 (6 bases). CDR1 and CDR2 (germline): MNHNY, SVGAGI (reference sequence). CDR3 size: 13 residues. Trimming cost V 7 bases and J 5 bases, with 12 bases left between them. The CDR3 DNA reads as TGTGCCAGCAAGCCCCCAGGGGATCAGCCCCAGCATTTT. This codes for CASKPPGDQPQHF.

The CDR3: CAISEQGQGQPQHF. The CDR3, as DNA: TGTGCCATCAGTGAACAGGGTCAGGGTCAGCCCCAGCATTTT. The rearrangement links TRBV10-3 to TRBJ1-5, with D possibly being TRBD1 (6 bases). This CDR3 region has 14 residues. V was trimmed by 3 bases and J by 6 bases, leaving 12 bases between them. Germline V gene data show CDR1 as ENHRY and CDR2 as SYGVKD.

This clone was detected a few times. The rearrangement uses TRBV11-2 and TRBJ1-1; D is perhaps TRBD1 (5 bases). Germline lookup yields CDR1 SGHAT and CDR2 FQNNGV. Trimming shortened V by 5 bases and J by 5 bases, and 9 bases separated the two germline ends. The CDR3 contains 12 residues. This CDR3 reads CASSPGGTEAFF. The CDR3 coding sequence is TGTGCCAGCAGCCCGGGGGGAACTGAAGCTTTCTTT. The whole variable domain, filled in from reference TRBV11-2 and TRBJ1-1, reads EAGVAQSPRYKIIEKRQSVAFWCNPISGHATLYWYQQILGQGPKLLIQFQNNGVVDDSQLPKDRFSAERLKGVDSTLKIQPAKLEDSAVYLCASSPGGTEAFFGQGTRLTVV.

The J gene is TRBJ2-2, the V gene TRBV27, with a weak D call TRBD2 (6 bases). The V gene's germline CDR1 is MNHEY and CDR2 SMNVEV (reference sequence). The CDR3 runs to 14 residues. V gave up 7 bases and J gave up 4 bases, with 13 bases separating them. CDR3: CASKPGVVTGELFF. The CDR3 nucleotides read TGTGCCAGCAAGCCGGGGGTGGTCACCGGGGAGCTGTTTTTT.